A single sample gave rise to the 19 T cell receptor beta chains below, sequenced in a study of blood T cell repertoires in COVID-19. Sequencing was performed with immunoSEQ multiplex PCR; in TCRdb, only in-frame clones are kept and a portion is missing. Here the sample spans around 74,000 clones, more than 90% being singletons. Sequencing used peripheral blood. The receptors derive from a woman aged 80 or older with active or convalescent COVID-19.

The chain carries TRBV7-2 and TRBJ1-1; no reliable D call. The CDR3 totals 13 residues. The germline CDR1 and CDR2 sequences are SGHTA and FQGNSA. V shed 8 bases and J shed 1 base, with 11 bases lying between them. The CDR3 bases are TGTGCCAGCGGCGAGGGAGGGAACACTGAAGCTTTCTTT. Its protein is CASGEGGNTEAFF. Full variable domain (remainder filled in from reference TRBV7-2 and TRBJ1-1): GAGVSQSPSNKVTEKGKDVELRCDPISGHTALYWYRQSLGQGLEFLIYFQGNSAPDKSGLPSDRFSAERTGGSVSTLTIQRTQQEDSAVYLCASGEGGNTEAFFGQGTRLTVV.

The V and J genes are TRBV28 and TRBJ1-2; TRBD1 is a possible D gene (6 bases). Looked up from germline, CDR1 is MDHEN and CDR2 is SYDVKM. V lost 1 base to trimming and J lost 8 bases, with 8 bases between them. The CDR3 has 12 amino acids. CDR3 sequence (DNA): TGTGCCAGCAGTTTATCGGGGGGCGGCTACACCTTC. Its protein is CASSLSGGGYTF.

The chain couples TRBV7-2 to TRBJ2-7; 9 nucleotides line up with TRBD2. The CDR3 sequence is 15 residues long. The junction had 7 bases not matched to a gene; V was cut back by 5 bases and J by 2 bases. Germline V gene data show CDR1 as SGHTA and CDR2 as FQGNSA. The CDR3 bases are TGTGCCAGCAGCGTTAGCGGGGGTGATCCCTACGAGCAGTACTTC. It yields the protein CASSVSGGDPYEQYF.

The genes are TRBV9 and TRBJ2-7; 7 nucleotides align to TRBD1. There are 15 residues in the CDR3. Per germline, CDR1 SGDLS and CDR2 YYNGEE. The V and J ends lost 3 bases and 11 bases, in that order; junction bases with no gene match: 17. For the CDR3, the DNA is TGTGCCAGCAGCGCCGAGGCCGGACAGGCTAACGTTAAGTACTTC. Translated: CASSAEAGQANVKYF. The complete variable domain, with remaining parts taken from reference TRBV9 and TRBJ2-7, reads DSGVTQTPKHLITATGQRVTLRCSPRSGDLSVYWYQQSLDQGLQFLIQYYNGEERAKGNILERFSAQQFPDLHSELNLSSLELGDSALYFCASSAEAGQANVKYFGPGTRLTVT.

The rearrangement links TRBV5-1 to TRBJ2-7; possible D gene TRBD1, 8 bases. V dropped 3 bases and J dropped 3 bases, with 13 bases sitting between them. This CDR3 has 14 amino acids. CDR1 and CDR2 (germline): SGHRS, YFSETQ. CDR3: CASSSTGGDYEQYF. CDR3 nucleotides: TGCGCCAGCAGCTCTACAGGGGGGGACTACGAGCAGTACTTC.

The rearrangement uses TRBV6-1 and TRBJ2-3, with TRBD1 matching 9 bases. J gave up 2 bases and V 4 bases, and 10 bases lay outside the gene matches. The length of the CDR3 is 17 residues. CDR1 and CDR2 from the germline V gene are MNHNS and SASEGT. CDR3 DNA sequence: TGTGCCAGCAGTGGCAGACAGGGGGTAATCCCCACAGATACGCAGTATTTT. Encoded protein: CASSGRQGVIPTDTQYF.

The V call is TRBV27, the J call TRBJ1-2, with TRBD1 as a possible D gene (5 bases). The V gene lost 2 bases and the J gene lost 6 bases, with 16 bases spanning the gap. Germline V CDR1 and CDR2: MNHEY, SMNVEV (reference sequence). The CDR3 extends over 15 amino acids. CDR3 amino acids: CASSLIGGAKNGYTF. The CDR3 DNA is TGTGCCAGCAGTTTAATCGGAGGGGCGAAGAATGGCTACACCTTC.

This chain connects TRBV7-3 to TRBJ2-1; maybe TRBD2 (6 bases). The ends were cut back, 3 bases at V and 4 bases at J, with 13 bases in the middle. This CDR3 has 15 amino acids. Germline assignment: CDR1 SGHTA and CDR2 FQGTGA. CDR3 nucleotides: TGTGCCAGCAGCTTGGGTAGCGGCCTATACAATGAGCAGTTCTTC. This codes for CASSLGSGLYNEQFF.

The chain carries TRBV5-1 and TRBJ2-1; TRBD1 matches at 11 bases. The CDR3 is 15 residues long. V shed 0 bases and J 7 bases; nucleotides not matched to a gene: 3. Germline CDR1 reads SGHRS; CDR2 reads YFSETQ. In nucleotides, the CDR3 is TGCGCCAGCAGCTTGGTAGGACAGGGGGCAAATGAGCAGTTCTTC. It encodes CASSLVGQGANEQFF.

This clone was detected once. V usage is TRBV28 and J usage is TRBJ2-5, with D possibly matching TRBD2 (5 bases). The germline gives CDR1 MDHEN, CDR2 SYDVKM. The CDR3 is made up of 11 amino acids. V gave up 8 bases and J gave up 2 bases, with 6 bases separating them. DNA of the CDR3: TGTGCCAGCGAGGGACAAGAGACCCAGTACTTC. It codes for CASEGQETQYF.

The gene calls are TRBV6-4 and TRBJ1-2, with no clear D. Trimming pared 3 bases from V and 8 bases from J, leaving 13 bases between. Germline assignment: CDR1 MRHNA and CDR2 SNTAGT. The CDR3 contains 13 residues. As DNA, the CDR3 is TGTGCCAGCAGTGAAGTTTTGGGGAGGGGCTACACCTTC. The encoded protein is CASSEVLGRGYTF.

V gene TRBV7-2 combines with J gene TRBJ1-1, with D possibly TRBD1 on 6 matching bases. This CDR3 has 15 amino acids. The ends were cut back, 1 base at V and 1 base at J, with 10 bases in the middle. The germline CDR1 and CDR2 sequences are SGHTA and FQGNSA. For the CDR3, the DNA is TGTGCCAGCAGCTTAGAGAGGGGACAGAACACTGAAGCTTTCTTT. The encoded protein is CASSLERGQNTEAFF.

This rearrangement joins TRBV27 to TRBJ2-4, with TRBD2 as a possible D gene (5 bases). There are 15 residues in the CDR3. V lost 3 bases and J lost 4, with 13 bases in between. Germline CDR1 reads MNHEY; CDR2 reads SMNVEV (reference sequence). CDR3 coding DNA: TGTGCCAGCAGTTTCCGGGTGGAGGCTAAAAACATTCAGTACTTC. Amino acids: CASSFRVEAKNIQYF.

The V gene is TRBV28, the J gene TRBJ1-3, with D hard to call. The V and J ends lost 5 bases and 0 bases respectively, with 14 bases between them. Germline-derived CDR1 and CDR2 are MDHEN and SYDVKM. This CDR3 comprises 16 residues. The CDR3 DNA follows: TGTGCCAGCAGTCCCTCCGGAGGTCGCTCTGGAAACACCATATATTTT. It yields the protein CASSPSGGRSGNTIYF. Complete variable domain (other parts from reference TRBV28 and TRBJ1-3): DVKVTQSSRYLVKRTGEKVFLECVQDMDHENMFWYRQDPGLGLRLIYFSYDVKMKEKGDIPEGYSVSREKKERFSLILESASTNQTSMYLCASSPSGGRSGNTIYFGEGSWLTVV.

The genes are TRBV9 and TRBJ2-3; 9 bases match TRBD2. The CDR3 has 17 amino acids. V dropped 4 bases and J dropped 4; count of bases not matched to a gene: 13. The V gene's germline CDR1 is SGDLS and CDR2 YYNGEE. DNA for the CDR3: TGTGCCAGCAGCACCGACTGGCGGGGGGGCCCGGCAGATACGCAGTATTTT. This codes for CASSTDWRGGPADTQYF.

The V and J genes are TRBV9 and TRBJ1-1; TRBD1 agrees at 7 bases. This CDR3 contains 13 residues. Trimming took 7 bases from V and 3 from J; bases not matched to a gene: 6. In germline, CDR1 is SGDLS, CDR2 YYNGEE. This CDR3 reads CASGIGQDTEAFF. In DNA, the CDR3 is TGTGCCAGCGGAATTGGACAGGACACTGAAGCTTTCTTT.

In its sample, this clone was seen once. The rearrangement uses TRBV27 and TRBJ1-3; 8 nucleotides match TRBD1. J gave up 2 bases and V 4 bases, and 4 bases lay outside the gene matches. This CDR3 is built from 15 residues. CDR1 is MNHEY, CDR2 SMNVEV, per germline (reference sequence). DNA of the CDR3: TGTGCCAGCAGTTCCCAGACAGGGGCTGGAAACACCATATATTTT. It yields the protein CASSSQTGAGNTIYF.

The chain joins TRBV9 to TRBJ1-4, with TRBD1 identical over 11 bases. Germline V gene data show CDR1 as SGDLS and CDR2 as YYNGEE. This CDR3 spans 15 amino acids. Trimming cost V 2 bases and J 7 bases; bases outside gene matches: 4. The CDR3 DNA reads TGTGCCAGCAGCGTCCGGACAGGGGGCGGTGAAAAACTGTTTTTT. This codes for CASSVRTGGGEKLFF.

The chain links TRBV12-3 or TRBV12-4 to TRBJ2-7, with D perhaps TRBD1 (6 bases). The V gene lost 4 bases and the J gene lost 3 bases, with 7 bases spanning the gap. The CDR3 is 12 residues long. CDR3 in DNA: TGTGCCAGCAGTTACAGGGTCTACGAGCAGTACTTC. Its protein is CASSYRVYEQYF.